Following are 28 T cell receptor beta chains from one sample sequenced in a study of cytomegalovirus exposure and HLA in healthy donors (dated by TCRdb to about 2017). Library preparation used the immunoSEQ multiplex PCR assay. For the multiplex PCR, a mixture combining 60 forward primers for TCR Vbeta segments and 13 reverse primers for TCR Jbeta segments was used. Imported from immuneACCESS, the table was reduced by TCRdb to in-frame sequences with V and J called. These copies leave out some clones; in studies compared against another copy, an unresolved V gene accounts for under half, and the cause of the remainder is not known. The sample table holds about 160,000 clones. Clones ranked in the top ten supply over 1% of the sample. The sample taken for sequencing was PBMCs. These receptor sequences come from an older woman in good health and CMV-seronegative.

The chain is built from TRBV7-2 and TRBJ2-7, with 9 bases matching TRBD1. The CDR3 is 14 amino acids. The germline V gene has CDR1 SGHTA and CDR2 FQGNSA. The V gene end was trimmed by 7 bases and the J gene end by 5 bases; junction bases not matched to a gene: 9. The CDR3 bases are TGTGCCAGCACCGAGATACAGGGGGCGGACGAGCAGTACTTC. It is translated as CASTEIQGADEQYF.

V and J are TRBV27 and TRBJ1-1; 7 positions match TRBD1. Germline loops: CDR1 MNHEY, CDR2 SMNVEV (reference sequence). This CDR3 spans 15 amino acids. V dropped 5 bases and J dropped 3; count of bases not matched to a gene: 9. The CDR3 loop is CASSQEQGIDTEAFF. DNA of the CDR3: TGTGCCAGCAGTCAAGAACAGGGGATCGACACTGAAGCTTTCTTT.

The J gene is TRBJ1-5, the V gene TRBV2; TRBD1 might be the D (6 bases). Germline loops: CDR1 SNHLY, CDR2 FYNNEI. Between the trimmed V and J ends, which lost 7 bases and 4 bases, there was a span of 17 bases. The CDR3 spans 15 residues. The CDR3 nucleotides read TGTGCCAGCACGCCAACAGGGAACTTTAATCAGCCCCAGCATTTT. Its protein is CASTPTGNFNQPQHF. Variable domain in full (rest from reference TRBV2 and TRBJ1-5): EPEVTQTPSHQVTQMGQEVILRCVPISNHLYFYWYRQILGQKVEFLVSFYNNEISEKSEIFDDQFSVERPDGSNFTLKIRSTKLEDSAMYFCASTPTGNFNQPQHFGDGTRLSIL.

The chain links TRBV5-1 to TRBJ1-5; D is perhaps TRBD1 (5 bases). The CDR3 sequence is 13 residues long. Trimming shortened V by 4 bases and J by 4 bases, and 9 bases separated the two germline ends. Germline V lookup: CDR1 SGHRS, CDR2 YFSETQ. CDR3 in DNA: TGCGCCAGCAGCCTGGACACAAATCAGCCCCAGCATTTT. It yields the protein CASSLDTNQPQHF.

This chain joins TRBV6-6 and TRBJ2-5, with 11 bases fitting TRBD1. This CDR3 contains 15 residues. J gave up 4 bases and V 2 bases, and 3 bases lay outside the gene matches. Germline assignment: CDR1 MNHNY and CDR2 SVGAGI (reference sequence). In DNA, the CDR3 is TGTGCCAGCAGTTACGGGACAGGGGGAGGAGAGACCCAGTACTTC. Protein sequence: CASSYGTGGGETQYF.

CDR3 region: CASSPRNPRDNQPQHF. The CDR3 coding sequence is TGTGCCAGCAGCCCTCGGAATCCCAGGGACAATCAGCCCCAGCATTTT. The genes are TRBV9 and TRBJ1-5; a possible D gene is TRBD1 (5 bases). From germline, CDR1 is SGDLS and CDR2 YYNGEE. The V end was cut by 4 bases, the J end by 3 bases, with 17 bases between. This CDR3 region has 16 residues.

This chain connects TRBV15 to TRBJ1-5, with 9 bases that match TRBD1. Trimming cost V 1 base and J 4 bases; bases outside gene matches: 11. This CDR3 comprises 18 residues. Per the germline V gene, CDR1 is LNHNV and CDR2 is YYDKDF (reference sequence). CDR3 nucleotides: TGTGCCACCAGCAGAGCTTGGGGGACAGGGTCAAAGAATCAGCCCCAGCATTTT. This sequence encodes CATSRAWGTGSKNQPQHF.

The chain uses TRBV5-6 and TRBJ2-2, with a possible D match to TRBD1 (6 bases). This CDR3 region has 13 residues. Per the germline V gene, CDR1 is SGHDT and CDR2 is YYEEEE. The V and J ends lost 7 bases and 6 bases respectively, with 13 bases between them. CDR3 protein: CASSGVEAGELFF. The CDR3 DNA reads TGTGCCAGCTCAGGGGTGGAGGCCGGGGAGCTGTTTTTT.

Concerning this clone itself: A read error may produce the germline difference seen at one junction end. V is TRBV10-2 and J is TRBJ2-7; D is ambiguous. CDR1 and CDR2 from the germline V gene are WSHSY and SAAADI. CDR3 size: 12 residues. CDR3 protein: CASSESSYVQYF. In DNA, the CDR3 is TGCGCCAGCAGTGAGTCGAGTTACGTGCAGTACTTC.

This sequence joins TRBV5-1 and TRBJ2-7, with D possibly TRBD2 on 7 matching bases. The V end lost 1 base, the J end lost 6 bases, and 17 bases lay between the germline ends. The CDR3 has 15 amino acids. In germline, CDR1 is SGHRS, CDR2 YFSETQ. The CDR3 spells CASSLMGGRDSEQYF. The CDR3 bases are TGCGCCAGCAGCTTGATGGGGGGGCGCGACTCCGAGCAGTACTTC. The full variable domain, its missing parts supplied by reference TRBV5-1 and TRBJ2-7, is KAGVTQTPRYLIKTRGQQVTLSCSPISGHRSVSWYQQTPGQGLQFLFEYFSETQRNKGNFPGRFSGRQFSNSRSEMNVSTLELGDSALYLCASSLMGGRDSEQYFGPGTRLTVT.

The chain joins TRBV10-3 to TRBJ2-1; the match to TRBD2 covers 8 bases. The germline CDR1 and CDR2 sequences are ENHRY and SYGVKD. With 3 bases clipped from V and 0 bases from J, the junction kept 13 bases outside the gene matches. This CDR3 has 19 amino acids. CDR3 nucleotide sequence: TGTGCCATCAGTGATTTTAGCTCCGGGACTAGGGGCTCCTACAATGAGCAGTTCTTC. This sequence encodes CAISDFSSGTRGSYNEQFF.

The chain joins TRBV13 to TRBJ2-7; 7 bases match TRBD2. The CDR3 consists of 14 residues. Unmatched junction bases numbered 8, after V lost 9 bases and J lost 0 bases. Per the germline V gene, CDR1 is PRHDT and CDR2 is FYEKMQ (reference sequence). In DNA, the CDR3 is TGTGCCAGTTCTTACGGGAGGACCTCCTACGAGCAGTACTTC. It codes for CASSYGRTSYEQYF.

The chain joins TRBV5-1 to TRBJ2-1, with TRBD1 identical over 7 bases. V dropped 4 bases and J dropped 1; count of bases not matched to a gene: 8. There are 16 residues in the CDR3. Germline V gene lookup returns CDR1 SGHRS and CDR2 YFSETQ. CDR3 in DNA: TGCGCCAGCAGCCTGTCCGGGACAGCGTCCTACAATGAGCAGTTCTTC. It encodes CASSLSGTASYNEQFF.

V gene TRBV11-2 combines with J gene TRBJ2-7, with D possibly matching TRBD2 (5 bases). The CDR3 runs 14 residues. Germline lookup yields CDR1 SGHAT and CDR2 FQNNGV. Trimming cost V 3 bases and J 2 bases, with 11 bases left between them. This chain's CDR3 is CASSFGLWTYEQYF. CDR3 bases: TGTGCCAGCAGCTTTGGACTCTGGACCTACGAGCAGTACTTC.

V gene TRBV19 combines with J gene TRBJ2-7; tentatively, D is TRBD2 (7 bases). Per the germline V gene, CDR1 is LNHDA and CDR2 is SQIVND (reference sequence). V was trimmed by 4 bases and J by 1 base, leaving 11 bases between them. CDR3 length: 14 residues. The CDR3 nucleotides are TGTGCCAGTAGTAGGACAGCGGGATCCTACGAGCAGTACTTC. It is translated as CASSRTAGSYEQYF.

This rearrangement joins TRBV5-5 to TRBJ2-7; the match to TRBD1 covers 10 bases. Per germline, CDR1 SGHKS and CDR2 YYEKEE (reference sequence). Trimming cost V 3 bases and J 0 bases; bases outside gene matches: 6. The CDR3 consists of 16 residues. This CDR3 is CASSSRWDRGSYEQYF. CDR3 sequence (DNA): TGTGCCAGCAGCTCCCGCTGGGACAGGGGCTCCTACGAGCAGTACTTC.

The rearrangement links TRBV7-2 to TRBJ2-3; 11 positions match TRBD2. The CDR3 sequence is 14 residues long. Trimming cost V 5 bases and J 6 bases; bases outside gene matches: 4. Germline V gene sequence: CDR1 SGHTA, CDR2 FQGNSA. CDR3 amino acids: CASSPGLAADTQYF. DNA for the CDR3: TGTGCCAGCAGCCCGGGACTAGCGGCGGATACGCAGTATTTT.

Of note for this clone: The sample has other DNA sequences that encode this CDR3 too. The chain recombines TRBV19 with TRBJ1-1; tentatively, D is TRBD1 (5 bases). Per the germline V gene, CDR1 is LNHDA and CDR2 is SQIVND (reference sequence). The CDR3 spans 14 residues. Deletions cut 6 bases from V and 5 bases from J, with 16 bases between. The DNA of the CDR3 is TGTGCCAGTAGCATCGGAAGGGGATGGACTGAAGCTTTCTTT. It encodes CASSIGRGWTEAFF.

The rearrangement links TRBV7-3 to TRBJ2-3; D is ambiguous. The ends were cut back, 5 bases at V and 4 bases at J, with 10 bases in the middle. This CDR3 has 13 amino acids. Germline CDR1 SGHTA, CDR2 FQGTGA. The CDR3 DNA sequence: TGTGCCAGCAGCCCATTGGGCCCAGATACGCAGTATTTT. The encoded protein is CASSPLGPDTQYF.

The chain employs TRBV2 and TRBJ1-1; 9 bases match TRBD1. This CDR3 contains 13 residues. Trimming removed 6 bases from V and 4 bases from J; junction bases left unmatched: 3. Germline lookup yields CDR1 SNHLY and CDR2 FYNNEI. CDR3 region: CASRGQGGTEAFF. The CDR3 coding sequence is TGTGCCAGCAGGGGACAGGGAGGCACTGAAGCTTTCTTT.

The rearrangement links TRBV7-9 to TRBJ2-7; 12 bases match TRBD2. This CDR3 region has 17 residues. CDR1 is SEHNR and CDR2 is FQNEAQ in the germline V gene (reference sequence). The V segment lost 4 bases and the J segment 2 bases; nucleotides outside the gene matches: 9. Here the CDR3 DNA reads TGTGCCAGCAGCTCCCGTCAGGCTAGCGGGGGGGCCTACGAGCAGTACTTC. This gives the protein CASSSRQASGGAYEQYF.

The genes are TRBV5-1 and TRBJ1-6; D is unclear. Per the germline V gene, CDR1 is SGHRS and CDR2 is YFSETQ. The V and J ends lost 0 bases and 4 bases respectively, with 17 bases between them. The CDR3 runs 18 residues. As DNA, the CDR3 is TGCGCCAGCAGCTTGGCTTTCGGGGAGGCCCAGTATAATTCACCCCTCCACTTT. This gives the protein CASSLAFGEAQYNSPLHF.

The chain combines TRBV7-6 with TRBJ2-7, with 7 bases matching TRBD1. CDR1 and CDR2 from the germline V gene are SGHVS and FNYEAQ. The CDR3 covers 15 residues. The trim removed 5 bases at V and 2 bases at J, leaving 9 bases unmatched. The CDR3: CASSMAPTGPYEQYF. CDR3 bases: TGTGCCAGCAGCATGGCCCCGACAGGGCCCTACGAGCAGTACTTC.

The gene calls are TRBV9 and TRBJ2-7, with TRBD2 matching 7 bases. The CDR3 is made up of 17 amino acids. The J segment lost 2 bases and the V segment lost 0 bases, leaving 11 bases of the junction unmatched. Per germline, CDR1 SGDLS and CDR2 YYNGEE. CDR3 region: CASSVGGGSILTYEQYF. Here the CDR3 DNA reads TGTGCCAGCAGCGTAGGGGGCGGGAGTATCCTAACCTACGAGCAGTACTTC.

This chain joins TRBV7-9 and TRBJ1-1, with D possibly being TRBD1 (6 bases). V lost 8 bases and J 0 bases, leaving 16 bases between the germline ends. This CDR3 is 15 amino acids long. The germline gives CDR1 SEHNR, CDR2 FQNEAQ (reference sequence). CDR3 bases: TGTGCCAGCGCGATCCGGGGGGGGCTGAACACTGAAGCTTTCTTT. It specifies CASAIRGGLNTEAFF.

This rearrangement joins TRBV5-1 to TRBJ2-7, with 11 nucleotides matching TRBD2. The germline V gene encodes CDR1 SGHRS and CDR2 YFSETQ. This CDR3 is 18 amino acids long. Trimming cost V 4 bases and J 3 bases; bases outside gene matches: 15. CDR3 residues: CASSPTGTSGAFDYEQYF. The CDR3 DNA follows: TGCGCCAGCAGCCCGACCGGGACTAGCGGAGCCTTCGACTACGAGCAGTACTTC.

CDR3 sequence (DNA): TGTGCCAGCAGCTTTAGGGACAGGGGGCATTTTGAACCCTACGAGCAGTACTTC. Translating it yields CASSFRDRGHFEPYEQYF. The rearrangement joins TRBV7-8 to TRBJ2-7; 12 bases line up with TRBD1. The CDR3 runs to 18 residues. Germline CDR1 and CDR2: SGHVS and FQNEAQ. With 3 bases clipped from V and 2 bases from J, the junction kept 11 bases outside the gene matches.

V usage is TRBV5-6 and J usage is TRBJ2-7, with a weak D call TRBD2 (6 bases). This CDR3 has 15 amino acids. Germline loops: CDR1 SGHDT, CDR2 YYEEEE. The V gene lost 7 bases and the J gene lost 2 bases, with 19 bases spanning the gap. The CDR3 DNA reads TGTGCCAGCGCAAGTAGGACGGCGGGACCCTACGAGCAGTACTTC. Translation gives CASASRTAGPYEQYF.